Each of the 18 T cell receptor beta chains below was sequenced from the same sample in a study of regulatory T cells in long-lasting Graves disease. Libraries of TCR beta came from iRepertoire HTBI primers plus Arm-PCR of CDR3 regions. TCRdb reanalysed the multiplex PCR reads using MiXCR and keeps one entry per CDR3 protein. The repertoire holds 440,000 or so distinct CDR3 sequences, with 14% to 15% as singletons. Time point defined: newly diagnosed GD, antithyroid drugs for less than 3 months. The TCR library used RNA extracted from PBMCs. In addition, the sample was reused for a study of T cells in Graves' hyperthyroidism and ophthalmopathy.

Sequences were derived from peripheral blood mononuclear cells (PBMCs), sampled at new diagnosis, from a patient treated with antithyroid drugs. These receptors all stem from a woman in her thirties with Graves disease.

This clonotype was seen a handful of times. V usage is TRBV30 and J usage is TRBJ2-7, with TRBD2 identical over 8 bases. V lost 2 bases, J lost 3 bases, and 12 bases stayed unmatched. CDR3 length: 16 amino acids. Germline assignment: CDR1 GTSNPN and CDR2 SVGIG (reference sequence). The CDR3 DNA is TGTGCCTGGAGTTTGGAAGTAGCGGGACAACTCTACGAGCAGTACTTC. It yields the protein CAWSLEVAGQLYEQYF.

The sample holds a few counts of this clonotype. The genes are TRBV30 and TRBJ2-3; 15 positions agree with TRBD2. The CDR3 runs to 14 residues. Per the germline V gene, CDR1 is GTSNPN and CDR2 is SVGIG (reference sequence). Trimming removed 5 bases from V and 4 bases from J; junction bases left unmatched: 1. The CDR3 spells CAWGTSGRSDTQYF. CDR3 in DNA: TGTGCCTGGGGGACTAGCGGGAGGTCAGATACGCAGTATTTT.

This clonotype was recorded at least ten times. The chain carries TRBV20-1 and TRBJ2-5, with 7 bases fitting TRBD1. The CDR3 extends over 14 amino acids. J was trimmed by 1 base and V by 2 bases; bases with no gene match: 4. The V gene's germline CDR1 is DFQATT and CDR2 SNEGSKA (reference sequence). For the CDR3, the DNA is TGCAGTGCTAGACAGGACAGGAGCCAAGAGACCCAGTACTTC. Encoded protein: CSARQDRSQETQYF.

The table lists this clonotype with many counts. This chain joins TRBV7-9 and TRBJ1-4, with D unresolved. Germline V gene lookup returns CDR1 SEHNR and CDR2 FQNEAQ (reference sequence). This CDR3 is built from 16 residues. V shed 5 bases and J shed 7 bases, with 20 bases lying between them. CDR3 protein: CASSRNLRVTTEKLFF. Written as DNA, the CDR3 is TGTGCCAGCAGCCGTAACTTAAGGGTTACGACTGAAAAACTGTTTTTT.

This clonotype came up many times. This sequence joins TRBV4-1 and TRBJ2-3; TRBD1 matches 8 bases. The CDR3 is 16 residues long. V dropped 2 bases and J dropped 6; count of bases not matched to a gene: 10. The germline V gene has CDR1 MGHRA and CDR2 YSYEKL. This CDR3 reads CASSQQTGVMRDTQYF. The CDR3 DNA reads as TGCGCCAGCAGCCAACAGACAGGGGTAATGCGGGATACGCAGTATTTT.

This clonotype was seen ten or more times. This rearrangement joins TRBV12-3 or TRBV12-4 to TRBJ1-3, with D tentatively TRBD1 (5 bases). V lost 10 bases and J lost 0, with 13 bases in between. The CDR3 contains 14 residues. CDR3 in amino acids: CATRVADSGNTIYF. CDR3 sequence (DNA): TGTGCCACCAGGGTGGCCGACTCTGGAAACACCATATATTTT.

This clonotype was observed a handful of times. This chain connects TRBV19 to TRBJ2-4, with D possibly called TRBD1 or TRBD2 (5 bases each). Between the trimmed V and J ends, which lost 3 bases and 8 bases, there was a span of 11 bases. CDR3 length equals 13 residues. From germline, CDR1 is LNHDA and CDR2 SQIVND (reference sequence). As DNA, the CDR3 is TGTGCCAGTAGTATCGGACACGGGGACATTCAGTACTTC. Encoded protein: CASSIGHGDIQYF.

There are many counts of this clonotype. The gene calls are TRBV18 and TRBJ1-1, with 7 nucleotides matching TRBD1. The CDR3 covers 15 residues. Germline loops: CDR1 KGHSH, CDR2 LQKENI. The junction had 6 bases not matched to a gene; V was cut back by 3 bases and J by 2 bases. The CDR3 sequence is CASSPGTASNTEAFF. The CDR3 coding sequence is TGTGCCAGCTCACCGGGGACAGCAAGTAACACTGAAGCTTTCTTT.

This clonotype was found a few times. This chain connects TRBV4-1 to TRBJ2-7; possibly TRBD2 for D (6 bases). The CDR3 extends over 14 amino acids. Between the trimmed V and J ends, which lost 3 bases and 0 bases, there was a span of 9 bases. Germline assignment: CDR1 MGHRA and CDR2 YSYEKL. In DNA form, the CDR3 reads TGCGCCAGCAGCCAGACTAGTTCCTCCTACGAGCAGTACTTC. Amino acid sequence: CASSQTSSSYEQYF.

This chain uses TRBV6-1 with TRBJ1-6; TRBD1 aligns across 8 bases. In germline, CDR1 is MNHNS, CDR2 SASEGT. The CDR3 spans 18 residues. V shed 0 bases and J 0 bases; nucleotides not matched to a gene: 4. The CDR3 DNA reads TGTGCCAGCAGTGAAGCCCCAGGGGGCCCCTCCTATAATTCACCCCTCCACTTT. This codes for CASSEAPGGPSYNSPLHF.

Many counts were recorded for this clonotype. The chain combines TRBV3-1 with TRBJ2-5; 7 positions match TRBD2. V was pared by 4 bases and J by 2 bases, with 7 bases of the junction left unmatched. The CDR3 runs to 15 residues. From germline, CDR1 is LGHDT and CDR2 YNNKEL (reference sequence). CDR3 in DNA: TGTGCCAGCAGCCCGGCAGGAGCGGGGCAAGAGACCCAGTACTTC. It is translated as CASSPAGAGQETQYF.

At least ten counts were recorded for this clonotype. The CDR3 here is CASSLTGLAGAEQYF. For the CDR3, the DNA is TGTGCCAGCAGTCTCACGGGACTAGCGGGAGCCGAGCAGTACTTC. V and J are TRBV27 and TRBJ2-7; the match to TRBD2 covers 14 bases. Germline V CDR1 and CDR2: MNHEY, SMNVEV (reference sequence). The CDR3 loop spans 15 amino acids. Losses at the gene ends were 5 bases for V and 6 bases for J; bases not matched to a gene: 6.

This clonotype was observed a handful of times. The genes are TRBV14 and TRBJ2-3; 7 nucleotides agree with TRBD2. With V trimmed by 0 bases and J by 7 bases, 7 bases remained unmatched. CDR1 is SGHDN, CDR2 FVKESK, per germline. The CDR3 is 15 amino acids. The CDR3 is CASSQEVIAGHTQYF. The CDR3 DNA reads as TGTGCCAGCAGCCAAGAGGTTATAGCGGGTCATACGCAGTATTTT.

This clonotype was counted at least ten times. V is TRBV7-8 and J is TRBJ2-1; D ambiguous. Germline CDR1 SGHVS, CDR2 FQNEAQ. This CDR3 spans 14 amino acids. V lost 4 bases and J 0 bases, leaving 7 bases between the germline ends. This CDR3 is CASSSYTSYNEQFF. CDR3 nucleotides: TGTGCCAGCAGCTCATACACCTCCTACAATGAGCAGTTCTTC.

The chain has TRBV5-6 and TRBJ2-7, with 7 bases that match TRBD2. J gave up 0 bases and V 5 bases, and 5 bases lay outside the gene matches. Germline values: CDR1 SGHDT, CDR2 YYEEEE. CDR3 length: 14 amino acids. CDR3 in amino acids: CASRSGTTSYEQYF. For the CDR3, the DNA is TGTGCCAGCAGGTCCGGGACTACCTCCTACGAGCAGTACTTC.

This CDR3 reads CSAETWGGKNIQYF. The CDR3 bases are TGCAGTGCTGAGACCTGGGGAGGCAAAAACATTCAGTACTTC. The chain has TRBV20-1 and TRBJ2-4, with D possibly matching TRBD2 (6 bases). This CDR3 is 14 amino acids long. V was cut by 5 bases and J by 3 bases, with 14 bases left in between. Germline-derived CDR1 and CDR2 are DFQATT and SNEGSKA (reference sequence).

Comment on this clonotype: A clone one base away is much larger, so this may be a read error. The chain links TRBV6-5 to TRBJ2-4, with TRBD2 identical over 9 bases. This CDR3 has 19 residues. Per germline, CDR1 MNHEY and CDR2 SVGAGI. Germline trimming cut 4 bases from V and 1 base from J; bases unmatched to any gene: 14. The CDR3 reads CASSCSRATSGSAKNIQYF. CDR3 coding DNA: TGTGCCAGCAGTTGCTCCCGGGCGACTAGCGGCTCCGCCAAAAACATTCAGTACTTC.

The chain links TRBV11-1 to TRBJ2-7, with TRBD2 identical over 8 bases. After removal of 5 bases from V and 2 bases from J, the junction contained 5 bases not matched to a gene. Germline V CDR1 and CDR2: SGHAT, FQDESV (reference sequence). This CDR3 comprises 14 residues. CDR3 amino acids: CASSPIAGPYEQYF. CDR3 nucleotides: TGTGCCAGCAGCCCCATAGCGGGACCCTACGAGCAGTACTTC.